A selection of T cell receptor beta chains follows, all from one sample in a study of T-cell memory formation after mild COVID-19. One entry per CDR3 protein, called by TCRdb with MiXCR from the 5' RACE reads. Of around 530,000 distinct CDR3 sequences in the sample, less than 25% were seen once. Sequenced sample: PBMCs or a T cell subset sorted from them (not recorded which). Every receptor here comes from an adult woman who had mild COVID-19 (a few samples of this study predate the infection). Cell type and time point are not known. CDR3s include the opening cysteine and the closing phenylalanine or tryptophan. A D gene is named only where the DNA matches it firmly. Where a row states a size, it is once, few, many or the class of an expanded clone; other rows omit it.

D	size	V	J	length	CDR3	DNA
TRBD1	-	TRBV7-9	TRBJ1-4	18	CASSSRTGVWATNEKLFF	TGTGCCAGCAGCTCCAGGACAGGGGTGTGGGCAACTAATGAAAAACTGTTTTTT
-	few	TRBV5-1	TRBJ2-5	14	CASTRTVPQETQYF	TGCGCCAGCACCCGGACAGTGCCCCAAGAGACCCAGTACTTC
TRBD1	-	TRBV29-1	TRBJ1-2	16	CSAPGQGGKANYGYTF	TGCAGCGCCCCGGGACAGGGAGGGAAGGCTAACTATGGCTACACCTTC
-	few	TRBV29-1	TRBJ2-7	12	CSASEGTYEQYF	TGCAGCGCCTCTGAGGGGACATACGAGCAGTACTTC
-	few	TRBV20-1	TRBJ2-5	13	CSASRTGRETQYF	TGCAGTGCTAGTCGCACAGGGAGGGAGACCCAGTACTTC
-	few	TRBV2	TRBJ2-7	16	CASSDQWDKSSYEQYF	TGTGCCAGCAGTGACCAATGGGACAAAAGCTCCTACGAGCAGTACTTC
TRBD2	-	TRBV2	TRBJ2-3	17	CASSGTSGGRSTDTQYF	TGTGCCAGCAGTGGGACTAGCGGGGGGCGTAGCACAGATACGCAGTATTTT
-	many	TRBV30	TRBJ2-7	14	CAWSVLAWAYEQYF	TGTGCCTGGAGTGTCCTGGCGTGGGCCTACGAGCAGTACTTC
TRBD1	many	TRBV11-3	TRBJ2-7	19	CASSSHPGTGGMSSYEQYF	TGTGCCAGCAGCTCTCACCCCGGGACAGGGGGTATGAGCTCCTACGAGCAGTACTTC
-	-	TRBV7-6	TRBJ1-2	19	CASSRMVWTEKTANYGYTF	TGTGCCAGCAGCCGGATGGTATGGACAGAGAAAACCGCTAACTATGGCTACACCTTC
TRBD1	few	TRBV7-2	TRBJ1-2	15	CASSARQGVGYGYTF	TGTGCCAGCAGCGCGAGACAGGGGGTTGGCTATGGCTACACCTTC